This T cell receptor beta chain comes out of a study of blood T cells in healthy people across ages. Findings and limits, study-wide: Percentage of naive T cells showed a strong correlation with TCR beta diversity.

With regard to this clonotype: Its matching antigen is unknown.

PCR was performed a second time for 7 to 11 cycles using a sample-barcoded 5' primer and a J-beta primer mix. Sequencing recovered at least 2.5 million CDR3-containing paired-end reads from each sample. TCRdb redid the calling of the 5' RACE reads with MiXCR, one entry per CDR3 protein. The data contain roughly 1,000,000 distinct CDR3 sequences, approximately 25% of them singletons. The CDR3 is 16 residues long. V was shortened by 6 bases and J by 4 bases, with 19 bases between the two germline ends. CDR1 is SEHNR and CDR2 is FQNEAQ in the germline V gene (reference sequence). Staff drew ten milliliters of peripheral blood from each donor. Separately, the same data were catalogued under a study of T cells of mothers and their children. That source notes: A few healthy Caucasian mothers served as donors, and their six children did as well.

The sequence came from a girl aged 2 to 9 in good health. The rearrangement links TRBV7-9 to TRBJ2-1, with no clear D. Sequencing input: blood. CDR3 region: CASSPTRETLYNEQFF. CDR3 DNA sequence: TGTGCCAGCAGTCCCACGAGAGAGACGCTTTACAATGAGCAGTTCTTC.